One TCR beta chain is described in this entry. Antigen: not known. Graves' hyperthyroidism showing no ophthalmopathy progression within 18 months was considered stable. The patients, who ranged from 18 to 65 in age, presented with newly diagnosed hyperthyroidism lasting under 2 months. Researchers barred patients who had uncontrolled infection, other autoimmune disease, pregnancy or lactation. The data were taken from a study of T cells in Graves' hyperthyroidism and ophthalmopathy. Study-wide findings and caveats: Most thyroid clonotypes that were expanded above 0.001 also turned up in blood.

CDR3 length: 14 amino acids. V lost 4 bases and J lost 6, with 15 bases in between. Germline V CDR1 and CDR2: MGHDK, SYGVNS. TCR beta CDR3 region amplification was performed from RNA transcripts. The study used the HTBI primer set for a first-round RT-PCR of the TCR CDR3. TCRdb re-analysed the multiplex PCR reads in MiXCR, keeping a single row per CDR3 protein. The table includes 500,000 to 750,000 distinct CDR3 sequences, about 45% detected once. The rearrangement joins TRBV25-1 to TRBJ1-2; possibly TRBD1 for D (5 bases). The specimen sequenced was peripheral blood or thyroid tissue (not recorded which). The TCR comes from a woman between 18 and 29 years old with Graves' hyperthyroidism. The CDR3 DNA follows: TGTGCCAGCAGTGCTGTACTATGGGACCATGGCTACACCTTC. Translated: CASSAVLWDHGYTF.